This T cell receptor beta chain was obtained from a study of blood T cell repertoires in COVID-19. Study overall: From the United States, Italy and Spain came samples of acute and convalescent COVID-19. Sample material is recorded as cDNA or gDNA derived from T cells, B-cell-depleted T cells, or PBMCs.

The germline V gene has CDR1 ENHRY and CDR2 SYGVKD. Trimming took 3 bases from V and 7 from J, leaving 10 bases between them. The CDR3 runs to 12 residues. Authors' analysis steps: Reference gene primer amplification yielded estimated nucleated cell counts. The data were produced by immunoSEQ multiplex PCR, yet TCRdb's version contains in-frame clones alone and is incomplete. D and trimming were read from the DNA, whereas the V and J calls and clone size are those reported in that table. The repertoire holds roughly 250,000 clones, with approximately 83% as singletons. The sequencing input was peripheral blood. V usage is TRBV10-3 and J usage is TRBJ2-7, with a weak D call TRBD1 (6 bases). The TCR was taken from a woman of 80 years or more with acute or convalescent COVID-19. The DNA for the CDR3 is TGTGCCATCAGTGAAGTCCAGGGGGAGCAGTACTTC. It codes for CAISEVQGEQYF.